A selection of T cell receptor beta chains follows, all from one sample in a study of blood T cell repertoires in COVID-19. Produced via immunoSEQ multiplex PCR; TCRdb's table is partial and in-frame only. In the table there are 75,000 to 95,000 clones, about 78% of which are singletons. Sequenced sample: peripheral blood. Source of these receptors: a man aged 55 to 70 with COVID-19, enrolled during active disease. CDR3s include the opening cysteine and the closing phenylalanine or tryptophan. The order of the fields is clone size, V gene, J gene, D gene, CDR3 protein, CDR3 DNA. D genes are given only for firm matches. Some rows mark clone size as missing; the rest say once, few, many or name a class of expanded clone.

clone_size: few; v_call: TRBV15; j_call: TRBJ1-5; d_call: NA; cdr3_aa: CATSRDPDQPQHF; cdr3_nt: TGTGCCACCAGCAGAGATCCCGATCAGCCCCAGCATTTT
clone_size: NA; v_call: TRBV2; j_call: TRBJ2-6; d_call: NA; cdr3_aa: CASSFDITGANVLTF; cdr3_nt: TGTGCCAGCAGCTTCGACATCACTGGGGCCAACGTCCTGACTTTC
clone_size: NA; v_call: TRBV19; j_call: TRBJ1-2; d_call: TRBD1; cdr3_aa: CASSPGTDDGYTF; cdr3_nt: TGTGCCAGTAGTCCCGGGACAGATGATGGCTACACCTTC
clone_size: NA; v_call: TRBV14; j_call: TRBJ2-6; d_call: NA; cdr3_aa: CASSQQVSGANVLTF; cdr3_nt: TGTGCCAGCAGCCAACAGGTTTCAGGGGCCAACGTCCTGACTTTC
clone_size: NA; v_call: TRBV3-1/TRBV3-2; j_call: TRBJ1-2; d_call: NA; cdr3_aa: CASSQERAGAYGYTF; cdr3_nt: TGTGCCAGCAGCCAAGAGCGAGCAGGGGCTTATGGCTACACCTTC
clone_size: NA; v_call: TRBV7-6; j_call: TRBJ1-1; d_call: TRBD1; cdr3_aa: CASSLALTGLGEAFF; cdr3_nt: TGTGCCAGCAGCTTAGCTCTGACAGGGCTGGGTGAAGCTTTCTTT
clone_size: NA; v_call: TRBV5-1; j_call: TRBJ2-7; d_call: TRBD2; cdr3_aa: CASSPGLAGGTPYEQYF; cdr3_nt: TGCGCCAGCAGCCCCGGACTAGCGGGAGGTACTCCCTACGAGCAGTACTTC
clone_size: NA; v_call: TRBV9; j_call: TRBJ2-3; d_call: NA; cdr3_aa: CASSVEGDAFSTDTQYF; cdr3_nt: TGTGCCAGCAGCGTAGAGGGGGACGCATTTAGCACAGATACGCAGTATTTT
clone_size: NA; v_call: TRBV7-9; j_call: TRBJ1-6; d_call: NA; cdr3_aa: CASRPQGEYNSPLHF; cdr3_nt: TGTGCCAGCAGGCCACAGGGCGAGTATAATTCACCCCTCCACTTT
clone_size: NA; v_call: TRBV2; j_call: TRBJ1-5; d_call: NA; cdr3_aa: CASSSDRLNQPQHF; cdr3_nt: TGTGCCAGCAGTTCTGACAGACTCAATCAGCCCCAGCATTTT
clone_size: NA; v_call: TRBV5-1; j_call: TRBJ2-5; d_call: TRBD2; cdr3_aa: CASSLSGNQETQYF; cdr3_nt: TGCGCCAGCAGCTTGAGCGGGAACCAAGAGACCCAGTACTTC
clone_size: NA; v_call: TRBV15; j_call: TRBJ2-7; d_call: NA; cdr3_aa: CATSRGQNYEQYF; cdr3_nt: TGTGCCACCAGCAGAGGGCAGAACTACGAGCAGTACTTC
clone_size: few; v_call: TRBV7-2; j_call: TRBJ2-1; d_call: NA; cdr3_aa: CASSPTRSGKGEQFF; cdr3_nt: TGTGCCAGCAGCCCAACCCGTTCAGGGAAGGGTGAGCAGTTCTTC
clone_size: NA; v_call: TRBV18; j_call: TRBJ2-7; d_call: TRBD2; cdr3_aa: CASSPPSAGGLSYEQYF; cdr3_nt: TGTGCCAGCTCACCACCGTCAGCGGGGGGACTTTCCTACGAGCAGTACTTC
clone_size: NA; v_call: TRBV9; j_call: TRBJ2-2; d_call: TRBD1; cdr3_aa: CASSARRQGKDTGELFF; cdr3_nt: TGTGCCAGCAGCGCTCGCCGACAGGGAAAAGATACCGGGGAGCTGTTTTTT
clone_size: NA; v_call: TRBV6-5; j_call: TRBJ1-1; d_call: TRBD1; cdr3_aa: CASSPTGAGAFF; cdr3_nt: TGTGCCAGCAGTCCCACAGGGGCCGGGGCTTTCTTT
clone_size: NA; v_call: TRBV5-4; j_call: TRBJ1-5; d_call: TRBD1; cdr3_aa: CASSPSPRGTGANQPQHF; cdr3_nt: TGTGCCAGCAGCCCTTCACCCCGTGGGACAGGAGCAAATCAGCCCCAGCATTTT